The present T cell receptor (beta chain) was sequenced within a study of blood T cells in healthy people across ages. PCR was performed a second time for 7 to 11 cycles using a sample-barcoded 5' primer and a J-beta primer mix. TCRdb processed the 5' RACE reads anew with MiXCR; each CDR3 protein has one entry. The sample contains about 1.8 million distinct CDR3 sequences, around half of which appear only once. Per sample, a minimum of 6.5 million PBMCs were isolated. Germline CDR1 is SGHRS and CDR2 is YFSETQ. V dropped 1 base and J dropped 3; count of bases not matched to a gene: 15. This CDR3 is built from 19 residues.

V is TRBV5-1 and J is TRBJ2-1, with 8 bases fitting TRBD2. The sequencing sample was made of blood. The TCR originated in a woman aged 35 to 49 in good health. The CDR3 DNA reads as TGCGCCAGCAGCTTGTCCGGTGTTGTACTAGCGGACAACTACAATGAGCAGTTCTTC. Residues: CASSLSGVVLADNYNEQFF.